This TCR beta chain was sequenced for a study of monozygotic twins with cystic fibrosis. Study-wide findings and caveats: In this small cohort, shared CDR3 numbers showed no association with age, concordance or disease severity.

Germline lookup yields CDR1 LGHNA and CDR2 YNFKEQ. There are 14 residues in the CDR3. Between the trimmed V and J ends, which lost 0 bases and 2 bases, there was a span of 6 bases. Concerning this clone itself: The antigen remains undetermined.

The protocol was immunoSEQ multiplex PCR, while the TCRdb copy is restricted to in-frame clones and leaves out a portion. The sample lists about 20,000 clones, 85% to 90% occurring once. The rearrangement links TRBV4-2 to TRBJ2-3; no firm D call. The sequencing sample was made of blood. This receptor was taken from a woman aged 25-40 years with cystic fibrosis. In DNA, the CDR3 is TGTGCCAGCAGCCAAGATAAATTCACAGATACGCAGTATTTT. It yields the protein CASSQDKFTDTQYF.